The 9 T cell receptor beta chains presented below share a single source sample, sequenced in a study of type 1 regulatory T cells. TCRdb re-derived calls from the reads in MiXCR, one entry per CDR3 protein. The data hold 68,000 or so distinct CDR3 sequences, with around 49% observed a single time. Their target antigens are unknown. Material: cultured non-Tr1 T cells, either the whole culture or a sorted T cell fraction (not recorded which). The origin of the receptors is a human donor in good health.

The rearrangement links TRBV20-1 to TRBJ1-5; D remains ambiguous. V dropped 3 bases and J dropped 4 bases, with 7 bases sitting between them. This CDR3 is 12 amino acids long. Germline V gene sequence: CDR1 DFQATT, CDR2 SNEGSKA (reference sequence). CDR3 DNA sequence: TGCAGTGCTAGCTCGGGGAATCAGCCCCAGCATTTT. Translation: CSASSGNQPQHF.

V is TRBV4-1 and J is TRBJ2-1, with TRBD2 identical over 9 bases. Germline CDR1 and CDR2: MGHRA and YSYEKL. CDR3 length: 17 residues. Germline trimming cut 4 bases from V and 0 bases from J; bases unmatched to any gene: 7. The CDR3 region is CASSRNSGGPSYNEQFF. The CDR3 coding sequence is TGCGCCAGCAGCCGAAATAGCGGGGGCCCCTCCTACAATGAGCAGTTCTTC.

This clonotype was counted once. The conserved phenylalanine or tryptophan normally closing the CDR3 is absent here, so this likely arose from a read error. This chain joins TRBV3-1 and TRBJ1-6; no clear D. CDR3 length equals 12 residues. Germline V gene sequence: CDR1 LGHDT, CDR2 YNNKEL (reference sequence). Trimming cost V 1 base and J 13 bases, with 8 bases left between them. CDR3 region: CASSQGRTPLHS. For the CDR3, the DNA is TGTGCCAGCAGCCAAGGGAGGACCCCCCTCCACTCT.

The chain carries TRBV6-6 and TRBJ2-1; perhaps TRBD1 as D (6 bases). This CDR3 spans 16 amino acids. V gave up 2 bases and J gave up 0 bases, with 11 bases separating them. Germline CDR1 MNHNY, CDR2 SVGAGI (reference sequence). The CDR3 is CASSYSQGISYNEQFF. The CDR3 nucleotides read TGTGCCAGCAGTTACAGTCAGGGGATCTCCTACAATGAGCAGTTCTTC.

The genes are TRBV20-1 and TRBJ2-5, with TRBD2 matching over 9 bases. Losses at the gene ends were 0 bases for V and 5 bases for J; bases not matched to a gene: 13. Germline-derived CDR1 and CDR2 are DFQATT and SNEGSKA (reference sequence). The CDR3 consists of 17 residues. The CDR3 DNA follows: TGCAGTGCTAGAGATTTGGATAGCGGGGGCGTACGGGAGACCCAGTACTTC. It encodes CSARDLDSGGVRETQYF.

The chain carries TRBV5-4 and TRBJ1-2; D is undetermined. The CDR3 contains 14 residues. The V gene's germline CDR1 is SGHNT and CDR2 YYREEE (reference sequence). V was trimmed by 0 bases and J by 2 bases, leaving 8 bases between them. The CDR3 here is CASSLAGINYGYTF. CDR3 nucleotides: TGTGCCAGCAGCTTGGCCGGTATAAACTATGGCTACACCTTC. Together with reference TRBV5-4 and TRBJ1-2, the CDR3 gives the full variable domain: ETGVTQSPTHLIKTRGQQVTLRCSSQSGHNTVSWYQQALGQGPQFIFQYYREEENGRGNFPPRFSGLQFPNYSSELNVNALELDDSALYLCASSLAGINYGYTFGSGTRLTVV.

The chain carries TRBV5-4 and TRBJ1-5; maybe TRBD1 (6 bases). V lost 4 bases and J 9 bases, leaving 14 bases between the germline ends. CDR1 SGHNT and CDR2 YYREEE come from the germline V gene (reference sequence). CDR3 length: 13 residues. The CDR3 bases are TGTGCCAGCAGCCCCGAGGGGGGGACGCCCCAGCATTTT. It specifies CASSPEGGTPQHF.

The chain is built from TRBV6-6 and TRBJ1-5, with 7 bases fitting TRBD1. Germline V gene data show CDR1 as MNHNY and CDR2 as SVGAGI (reference sequence). After removal of 6 bases from V and 5 bases from J, the junction contained 4 bases not matched to a gene. This CDR3 is built from 13 residues. In nucleotides, the CDR3 is TGTGCCAGCAGCCGACAGGGCGATCAGCCCCAGCATTTT. Amino acid sequence: CASSRQGDQPQHF.

The chain has TRBV2 and TRBJ1-6, with TRBD1 matching over 8 bases. Germline assignment: CDR1 SNHLY and CDR2 FYNNEI. CDR3 length: 14 amino acids. Trimming at V came to 6 bases and at J to 6 bases, leaving 4 bases not matched to a gene. This chain's CDR3 is CASRAGGLNSPLHF. The DNA of the CDR3 is TGTGCCAGCAGGGCAGGGGGCCTTAATTCACCCCTCCACTTT. The full variable domain, completed using reference TRBV2 and TRBJ1-6, is EPEVTQTPSHQVTQMGQEVILRCVPISNHLYFYWYRQILGQKVEFLVSFYNNEISEKSEIFDDQFSVERPDGSNFTLKIRSTKLEDSAMYFCASRAGGLNSPLHFGNGTRLTVT.